A single sample is the source of the 4 T cell receptor beta chains below, sequenced in a study of T cells after yellow fever vaccination. TCRdb redid the calling of the 5' RACE reads with MiXCR, one entry per CDR3 protein. The sample yields about 550,000 distinct CDR3 sequences, 19% seen once. Sequencing was performed on PBMCs, taken 15 days after the yellow fever booster vaccination. These TCRs come from a man aged 25-45 years who received the YFV17D yellow fever vaccine.

The genes are TRBV7-8 and TRBJ2-5, with D tentatively TRBD1 (5 bases). The germline CDR1 and CDR2 sequences are SGHVS and FQNEAQ. CDR3 length: 16 amino acids. V gave up 3 bases and J gave up 1 base, with 15 bases separating them. The CDR3 region is CASSFSTGAAQETQYF. The CDR3, as DNA: TGTGCCAGCAGCTTCTCGACTGGGGCGGCCCAAGAGACCCAGTACTTC.

The chain combines TRBV7-2 with TRBJ2-4; 8 bases match TRBD2. The junction had 10 bases not matched to a gene; V was cut back by 5 bases and J by 4 bases. The CDR3 runs to 16 residues. Germline lookup yields CDR1 SGHTA and CDR2 FQGNSA. CDR3 coding DNA: TGTGCCAGCAGCCTTAGCGGGGCCCCGCCAAAAAACATTCAGTACTTC. Translation: CASSLSGAPPKNIQYF.

V and J are TRBV20-1 and TRBJ2-2; D ambiguous. V was cut by 0 bases and J by 4 bases, with 9 bases left in between. The CDR3 extends over 14 amino acids. Germline V gene data show CDR1 as DFQATT and CDR2 as SNEGSKA (reference sequence). The CDR3 loop reads CSAREGWGTGELFF. The CDR3 bases are TGCAGTGCTAGAGAGGGTTGGGGCACCGGGGAGCTGTTTTTT.

The chain joins TRBV7-3 to TRBJ2-1, with TRBD2 matching 7 bases. Germline loops: CDR1 SGHTA, CDR2 FQGTGA. CDR3 length: 14 amino acids. Trimming took 1 base from V and 7 from J; bases not matched to a gene: 4. CDR3 sequence: CASSLNGRLNEQFF. For the CDR3, the DNA is TGTGCCAGCAGCTTAAACGGGAGGTTGAATGAGCAGTTCTTC. The whole variable domain, remainder taken from reference TRBV7-3 and TRBJ2-1, is GAGVSQTPSNKVTEKGKYVELRCDPISGHTALYWYRQSLGQGPEFLIYFQGTGAADDSGLPNDRFFAVRPEGSVSTLKIQRTERGDSAVYLCASSLNGRLNEQFFGPGTRLTVL.